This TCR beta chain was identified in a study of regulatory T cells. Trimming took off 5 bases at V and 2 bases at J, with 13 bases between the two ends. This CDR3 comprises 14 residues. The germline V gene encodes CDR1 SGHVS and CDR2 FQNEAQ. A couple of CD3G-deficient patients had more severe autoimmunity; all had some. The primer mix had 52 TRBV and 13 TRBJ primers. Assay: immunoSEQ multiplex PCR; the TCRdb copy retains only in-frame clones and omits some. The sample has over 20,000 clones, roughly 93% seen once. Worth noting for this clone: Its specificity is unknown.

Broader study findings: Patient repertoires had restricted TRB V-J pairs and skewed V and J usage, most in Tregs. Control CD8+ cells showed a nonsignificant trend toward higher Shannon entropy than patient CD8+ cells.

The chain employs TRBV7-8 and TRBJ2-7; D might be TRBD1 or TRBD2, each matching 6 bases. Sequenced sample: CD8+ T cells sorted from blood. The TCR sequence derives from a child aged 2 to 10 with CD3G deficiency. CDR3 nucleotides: TGTGCCAGCAGCCCAGTAGGGGGGACCTACGAGCAGTACTTC. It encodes CASSPVGGTYEQYF.